Listed here are 23 T cell receptor beta chains from one sample, sequenced in a study of T-cell reconstitution after alpha-beta-depleted transplantation in children. Unique molecular identifiers were incorporated when the TCRbeta library was constructed. MiXCR, run by TCRdb on the PCR reads, gives a single entry per CDR3 protein. Of roughly 200,000 distinct CDR3 sequences in the sample, around 9.6% were seen once. The sample in question was PBMCs from the stem cell graft donor, obtained from the stem cell graft. Receptors originate from a human donor who donated a stem cell graft to a child with acute lymphoblastic leukemia.

This clonotype was observed a few times. V gene TRBV4-2 combines with J gene TRBJ1-1; 7 nucleotides line up with TRBD1. The CDR3 covers 15 residues. Germline V gene lookup returns CDR1 LGHNA and CDR2 YNFKEQ. Unmatched junction bases numbered 12, after V lost 2 bases and J lost 9 bases. The CDR3 coding sequence is TGTGCCAGCAGCCAATCATTCGGGACAGCCATCCAAGCTTTCTTT. It specifies CASSQSFGTAIQAFF.

The V gene is TRBV5-1, the J gene TRBJ2-1; 12 nucleotides match TRBD2. CDR3 size: 20 residues. CDR1 is SGHRS and CDR2 is YFSETQ in the germline V gene. V dropped 0 bases and J dropped 0; count of bases not matched to a gene: 10. CDR3 protein: CASSLGLAGGSPSSYNEQFF. The CDR3 region has the DNA TGCGCCAGCAGCTTGGGGCTAGCGGGGGGGTCTCCGAGCTCCTACAATGAGCAGTTCTTC.

This clonotype was counted ten times or more. The chain uses TRBV5-1 and TRBJ2-5; 8 nucleotides line up with TRBD1. Germline CDR1 reads SGHRS; CDR2 reads YFSETQ. Trimming took 7 bases from V and 3 from J; bases not matched to a gene: 11. This CDR3 has 15 residues. The CDR3 bases are TGCGCCAGCGGAGGATACGGGACAGGAGAAGAGACCCAGTACTTC. This codes for CASGGYGTGEETQYF.

The sample holds many counts of this clonotype. This chain connects TRBV14 to TRBJ2-1; D assignment may be TRBD1 or TRBD2 (5 bases each). The CDR3 loop spans 16 amino acids. V dropped 9 bases and J dropped 1 base, with 19 bases sitting between them. CDR1 and CDR2 (germline): SGHDN, FVKESK. The CDR3 region has the DNA TGTGCCAGTAGTCCCCGGGGCCGAACTTCCTACAATGAGCAGTTCTTC. Translation gives CASSPRGRTSYNEQFF.

The J gene is TRBJ2-5, the V gene TRBV4-2; D gene ambiguous. Trimming removed 0 bases from V and 7 bases from J, with 15 bases in between. Per the germline V gene, CDR1 is LGHNA and CDR2 is YNFKEQ. This CDR3 has 15 amino acids. The CDR3 here is CASSQEVQTSGTQYF. DNA of the CDR3: TGTGCCAGCAGCCAAGAGGTACAGACGTCCGGGACCCAGTACTTC.

There are many counts of this clonotype. This chain links TRBV4-1 with TRBJ2-3; no firm D call. This CDR3 contains 13 residues. Looked up from germline, CDR1 is MGHRA and CDR2 is YSYEKL. V shed 2 bases and J shed 8 bases, with 11 bases lying between them. The CDR3 nucleotides read TGCGCCAGCAGCCAAATAGGAGCTGCTACGCAGTATTTT. Amino acids: CASSQIGAATQYF.

This clonotype was counted only a few times. The V gene is TRBV12-3 or TRBV12-4, the J gene TRBJ1-4; no firm D call. The CDR3 covers 13 residues. V lost 6 bases and J 10 bases, leaving 15 bases between the germline ends. The CDR3 is CASSPAQRGKLFF. The CDR3 DNA sequence: TGTGCCAGCAGCCCTGCTCAACGGGGAAAACTGTTTTTT.

In its sample, this clonotype was seen many times. This chain uses TRBV19 with TRBJ2-2; D possibly corresponds to TRBD2 (6 bases). Trimming took 9 bases from V and 3 from J, leaving 14 bases between them. Germline V lookup: CDR1 LNHDA, CDR2 SQIVND (reference sequence). The CDR3 consists of 14 residues. CDR3 sequence reads: CASCDSGHTGELFF. CDR3 DNA: TGTGCCAGCTGCGATAGCGGTCACACCGGGGAGCTGTTTTTT.

This clonotype was seen repeatedly, ten times or more. The rearrangement uses TRBV6-2 or TRBV6-3 and TRBJ1-6, with 7 bases fitting TRBD1. CDR3 length equals 13 residues. V shed 6 bases and J 7 bases; nucleotides not matched to a gene: 3. In germline, CDR1 is MNHEY, CDR2 SVGEGT. As DNA, the CDR3 is TGTGCCAGCAGGGGACAGCCGAATTCACCCCTCCACTTT. The encoded protein is CASRGQPNSPLHF.

The table lists this clonotype with a few counts. The chain has TRBV20-1 and TRBJ2-7; 15 bases are shared with TRBD2. CDR1 is DFQATT and CDR2 is SNEGSKA in the germline V gene (reference sequence). This CDR3 is 14 amino acids long. V shed 6 bases and J 6 bases; nucleotides not matched to a gene: 6. CDR3 in DNA: TGCAGTGCAGGACCGGGACTAGCGGGGGGCGAGCAGTACTTC. The encoded protein is CSAGPGLAGGEQYF.

Ten or more counts support this clonotype. The gene calls are TRBV7-2 and TRBJ2-7, with D possibly being TRBD1 (5 bases). V was pared by 0 bases and J by 2 bases, with 14 bases between. This CDR3 is built from 16 residues. CDR1 is SGHTA, CDR2 FQGNSA, per germline. DNA for the CDR3: TGTGCCAGCAGCTTAGCACACACAGGTGCACCCTACGAGCAGTACTTC. As protein: CASSLAHTGAPYEQYF. The variable domain in full, with the rest retrieved from reference TRBV7-2 and TRBJ2-7, is GAGVSQSPSNKVTEKGKDVELRCDPISGHTALYWYRQSLGQGLEFLIYFQGNSAPDKSGLPSDRFSAERTGGSVSTLTIQRTQQEDSAVYLCASSLAHTGAPYEQYFGPGTRLTVT.

This clonotype appeared a few times. The chain employs TRBV12-3 or TRBV12-4 and TRBJ2-2; no reliable D call. CDR3 size: 13 residues. With 5 bases removed from V and 6 bases from J, the gap between germline ends came to 10 bases. The CDR3: CASSLRHSGELFF. CDR3 nucleotides: TGTGCCAGCAGTCTTAGACACTCCGGGGAGCTGTTTTTT.

This clonotype was recorded a few times. The chain couples TRBV4-2 to TRBJ1-2, with D possibly TRBD1 on 5 matching bases. The V gene's germline CDR1 is LGHNA and CDR2 YNFKEQ. The CDR3 totals 18 residues. Trimming cost V 4 bases and J 2 bases, with 23 bases left between them. Here the CDR3 reads CASSPAPPGSIGNYGYTF. Written as DNA, the CDR3 is TGTGCCAGCAGCCCAGCTCCCCCAGGGAGTATCGGCAACTATGGCTACACCTTC.

In its sample, this clonotype was seen a few times. This chain uses TRBV6-6 with TRBJ1-2; D gene uncertain. The V gene lost 5 bases and the J gene lost 4 bases, with 8 bases spanning the gap. Germline V gene data show CDR1 as MNHNY and CDR2 as SVGAGI (reference sequence). The CDR3 has 12 amino acids. The CDR3 protein is CASSTIGYGYTF. In DNA, the CDR3 is TGTGCCAGCAGTACAATCGGCTATGGCTACACCTTC.

The chain links TRBV6-1 to TRBJ1-1; a possible D gene is TRBD1 (6 bases). The germline V gene has CDR1 MNHNS and CDR2 SASEGT. This CDR3 contains 13 residues. V dropped 6 bases and J dropped 3 bases, with 11 bases sitting between them. CDR3 bases: TGTGCCAGCAGGACAGGAGGAGACACTGAAGCTTTCTTT. Amino acid sequence: CASRTGGDTEAFF.

V gene TRBV18 combines with J gene TRBJ1-4; D gene uncertain. The CDR3 has 12 residues. Germline V gives CDR1 KGHSH, CDR2 LQKENI. Trimming left V 3 bases short and J 8 bases short, with 7 bases between. The CDR3: CASSPPGEKLFF. For the CDR3, the DNA is TGTGCCAGCTCACCGCCGGGGGAAAAACTGTTTTTT.

This chain links TRBV5-1 with TRBJ2-1; 8 bases map to TRBD1. The trim removed 5 bases at V and 7 bases at J, leaving 5 bases unmatched. The germline CDR1 and CDR2 sequences are SGHRS and YFSETQ. The CDR3 loop spans 13 amino acids. Here the CDR3 DNA reads TGCGCCAGCAGGGACAGGGTTGGGAATGAGCAGTTCTTC. Protein sequence: CASRDRVGNEQFF. Full variable domain (rest looked up from reference TRBV5-1 and TRBJ2-1): KAGVTQTPRYLIKTRGQQVTLSCSPISGHRSVSWYQQTPGQGLQFLFEYFSETQRNKGNFPGRFSGRQFSNSRSEMNVSTLELGDSALYLCASRDRVGNEQFFGPGTRLTVL.

Ten or more counts support this clonotype. The rearrangement joins TRBV24-1 to TRBJ2-5; 9 bases match TRBD2. The V gene's germline CDR1 is KGHDR and CDR2 SFDVKD. This CDR3 comprises 16 residues. J lost 1 base, V lost 2 bases, and 4 bases had no gene match. CDR3 in DNA: TGTGCCACCAGTGATTGGGGTAGCGGGGGCCAAGAGACCCAGTACTTC. Translated: CATSDWGSGGQETQYF.

This clonotype has a single count. The rearrangement links TRBV7-2 to TRBJ2-7; 12 bases agree with TRBD2. The CDR3 sequence is 15 residues long. Per the germline V gene, CDR1 is SGHTA and CDR2 is FQGNSA. The J segment lost 0 bases and the V segment lost 4 bases, leaving 1 base of the junction unmatched. The CDR3 nucleotides read TGTGCCAGCAGCTGGACTAGCGGGGTCTCCTACGAGCAGTACTTC. Protein product: CASSWTSGVSYEQYF.

The chain links TRBV12-3 or TRBV12-4 to TRBJ2-7; D may be TRBD1 (5 bases). The CDR3 is 11 amino acids. The V end lost 6 bases, the J end lost 5 bases, and 8 bases lay between the germline ends. The CDR3 DNA reads as TGTGCCAGCAGAGCAGGGAACGAGCAGTACTTC. It specifies CASRAGNEQYF.

In its sample, this clonotype was seen many times. The CDR3 DNA sequence: TGTGCCAGCAGCTCCCGCCTTGGGGGCAATGAGCAGTTCTTC. Encoded protein: CASSSRLGGNEQFF. V is TRBV7-2 and J is TRBJ2-1; D is possibly TRBD1 or TRBD2 (5 bases each). The V end lost 4 bases, the J end lost 6 bases, and 13 bases lay between the germline ends. The CDR3 consists of 14 residues. Germline CDR1 SGHTA, CDR2 FQGNSA.

The CDR3 DNA reads TGTGCCAGCAGCCCCCTCAGAGACACCGGGGAGCTGTTTTTT. Its translation is CASSPLRDTGELFF. The rearrangement uses TRBV7-2 and TRBJ2-2; the D is unclear. Deletions cut 5 bases from V and 3 bases from J, with 10 bases between. This CDR3 contains 14 residues. Germline assignment: CDR1 SGHTA and CDR2 FQGNSA.

This clonotype was picked up many times. V gene TRBV5-1 combines with J gene TRBJ1-1; a weak D match, TRBD1 (5 bases). CDR3 length: 14 residues. The V end lost 4 bases, the J end lost 1 base, and 11 bases lay between the germline ends. Germline loops: CDR1 SGHRS, CDR2 YFSETQ. The chain's CDR3 is CASSPWGPNTEAFF. In DNA, the CDR3 is TGCGCCAGCAGCCCATGGGGCCCGAACACTGAAGCTTTCTTT.